This T cell receptor beta chain was profiled in a study of blood T cell repertoires in COVID-19. Libraries were prepared by immunoSEQ multiplex PCR; TCRdb keeps only in-frame clonotypes and omits some of them. In the table there are 200,000 to 250,000 clones, around nine tenths of which are singletons. Trimming left V 6 bases short and J 3 bases short, with 9 bases between. The CDR3 spans 12 residues. The clonotype was recovered from a woman between 25 and 40 years old who had been exposed to COVID-19. The specimen sequenced was PBMCs or T cells enriched from blood (not recorded which). This rearrangement joins TRBV12-3 or TRBV12-4 to TRBJ2-7; D unclear. CDR3 sequence reads: CASSRQNYEQYF. As DNA, the CDR3 is TGTGCCAGCAGCAGGCAAAACTACGAGCAGTACTTC.